This T cell receptor beta chain was documented in a study of blood T cell repertoires in COVID-19. Study-level background: Sites across the United States, Italy and Spain contributed samples from acute and convalescent COVID-19.

J was trimmed by 7 bases and V by 5 bases; bases with no gene match: 6. The CDR3 is made up of 14 amino acids. Germline assignment: CDR1 SGHVS and CDR2 FQNEAQ. Clones were read by immunoSEQ multiplex PCR, and TCRdb kept only the in-frame ones, dropping some. Altogether approximately 140,000 clones are present, 84% being singletons, with the ten largest covering more than 1.2%. J is TRBJ1-5 and V is TRBV7-8; 9 bases fit TRBD1. The clonotype was recovered from a man in his fifties or sixties with acute or convalescent COVID-19. The sequencing sample was made of peripheral blood. The DNA for the CDR3 is TGTGCCAGCAGCCCGGACAGGGGTGGGCAGCCCCAGCATTTT. Its protein is CASSPDRGGQPQHF.